The 32 T cell receptor beta chains given below trace back to one sample, sequenced in a study of shared clonotypes between healthy human individuals. Assay used: immunoSEQ multiplex PCR; TCRdb lists only in-frame clones, some missing. This table has some 980,000 clones, less than 85% appearing once. Material for sequencing was memory CD4+ T cells sorted from blood. The sample's subset: CD45RA-negative fraction. Receptors originate from a man aged 18 to 29 in good health.

This clone was seen only once. The J gene is TRBJ2-3, the V gene TRBV29-1; D perhaps matches TRBD1 (5 bases). V dropped 7 bases and J dropped 2 bases, with 16 bases sitting between them. Germline values: CDR1 SQVTM, CDR2 ANQGSEA. The CDR3 runs 14 residues. DNA for the CDR3: TGCAGCGCCAGGACACCAAGAGACACAGATACGCAGTATTTT. Protein sequence: CSARTPRDTDTQYF.

This clone has a single count. The rearrangement links TRBV5-1 to TRBJ2-5, with 8 bases that match TRBD2. Germline V lookup: CDR1 SGHRS, CDR2 YFSETQ. The J segment lost 5 bases and the V segment lost 7 bases, leaving 16 bases of the junction unmatched. The CDR3 contains 16 residues. Here the CDR3 reads CASSVAGGPRTETQYF. The DNA of the CDR3 is TGCGCCAGCTCGGTCGCGGGAGGACCGAGGACCGAGACCCAGTACTTC.

As DNA, the CDR3 is TGTGCCAGCAGCGACCGATCCCGGGACAGAGGCTACGAGCAGTACTTC. It encodes CASSDRSRDRGYEQYF. The chain uses TRBV7-8 and TRBJ2-7; 7 bases map to TRBD1. The germline V gene encodes CDR1 SGHVS and CDR2 FQNEAQ. J was trimmed by 3 bases and V by 5 bases; bases with no gene match: 13. CDR3 length: 16 residues.

The chain has TRBV2 and TRBJ1-5; D perhaps matches TRBD1 (6 bases). V lost 6 bases and J 0 bases, leaving 15 bases between the germline ends. Germline V gives CDR1 SNHLY, CDR2 FYNNEI. The CDR3 spans 16 residues. CDR3 nucleotide sequence: TGTGCCAGCAGCATGGACAGCATCTATAGCAATCAGCCCCAGCATTTT. Amino acids: CASSMDSIYSNQPQHF.

Only one count was recorded for this clone. Other nucleotide sequences in the sample specify the same CDR3. The chain has TRBV2 and TRBJ2-3; 9 nucleotides agree with TRBD2. The CDR3 consists of 14 residues. J gave up 3 bases and V 5 bases, and 3 bases lay outside the gene matches. The V gene's germline CDR1 is SNHLY and CDR2 FYNNEI. CDR3 amino acids: CASSRTSETDTQYF. The CDR3 coding sequence is TGTGCCAGCAGTCGGACTAGCGAGACAGATACGCAGTATTTT.

The gene calls are TRBV6-6 and TRBJ2-7, with TRBD2 identical over 9 bases. CDR3 length: 16 residues. V lost 2 bases, J lost 9 bases, and 14 bases stayed unmatched. Germline CDR1 reads MNHNY; CDR2 reads SVGAGI (reference sequence). This chain's CDR3 is CASSYLAGNPLRGQYF. CDR3 nucleotide sequence: TGTGCCAGCAGTTACCTAGCGGGAAACCCCCTACGAGGGCAGTACTTC.

As for this clone: Other DNA variants within this sample encode the same CDR3. The chain has TRBV9 and TRBJ2-3; no definite D call. Germline V lookup: CDR1 SGDLS, CDR2 YYNGEE. The CDR3 totals 12 residues. Deletions cut 3 bases from V and 0 bases from J, with 2 bases between. The CDR3 reads CASSASTDTQYF. For the CDR3, the DNA is TGTGCCAGCAGCGCCAGCACAGATACGCAGTATTTT.

This clone has just a few counts. The chain combines TRBV4-1 with TRBJ2-6; 9 bases are a match to TRBD2. CDR1 MGHRA and CDR2 YSYEKL come from the germline V gene. Unmatched junction bases numbered 13, after V lost 4 bases and J lost 0 bases. CDR3 length: 20 amino acids. The CDR3 DNA sequence: TGCGCCAGCAGCCCGACAGCCACAAGCGGGGGGTCCTCTGGGGCCAACGTCCTGACTTTC. This translates into CASSPTATSGGSSGANVLTF.

The V and J genes are TRBV7-9 and TRBJ2-3; 8 positions agree with TRBD1. From germline, CDR1 is SEHNR and CDR2 FQNEAQ (reference sequence). V dropped 7 bases and J dropped 6; count of bases not matched to a gene: 12. CDR3 length: 15 amino acids. This CDR3 reads CASTGRQGALDTQYF. The CDR3 region has the DNA TGTGCCAGCACAGGGCGTCAGGGGGCTCTGGATACGCAGTATTTT.

The gene calls are TRBV29-1 and TRBJ2-7; no clear D. CDR1 is SQVTM, CDR2 ANQGSEA, per germline. The V gene lost 6 bases and the J gene lost 5 bases, with 17 bases spanning the gap. The CDR3 is made up of 13 amino acids. DNA of the CDR3: TGCAGCGTCGGTCTCAATAAGGGCCACGAGCAGTACTTC. Amino acids: CSVGLNKGHEQYF.

The gene calls are TRBV2 and TRBJ2-6; TRBD2 agrees at 11 bases. Per germline, CDR1 SNHLY and CDR2 FYNNEI. There are 17 residues in the CDR3. With V trimmed by 8 bases and J by 1 base, 7 bases remained unmatched. This chain's CDR3 is CASRRASGGSGANVLTF. Written as DNA, the CDR3 is TGTGCCAGCCGGAGAGCTAGCGGGGGGTCTGGGGCCAACGTCCTGACTTTC.

This sequence joins TRBV5-1 and TRBJ2-1; TRBD2 matches at 7 bases. Germline trimming cut 4 bases from V and 0 bases from J; bases unmatched to any gene: 7. CDR1 is SGHRS, CDR2 YFSETQ, per germline. The CDR3 loop spans 16 amino acids. CDR3 sequence: CASSVSPSGSYNEQFF. The CDR3 DNA is TGCGCCAGCAGCGTATCGCCTAGCGGCTCCTACAATGAGCAGTTCTTC.

The V call is TRBV9, the J call TRBJ1-2; 8 bases fit TRBD1. CDR3 length: 13 amino acids. The junction had 7 bases not matched to a gene; V was cut back by 4 bases and J by 8 bases. Looked up from germline, CDR1 is SGDLS and CDR2 is YYNGEE. DNA for the CDR3: TGTGCCAGCAGCACCCCAGGGGGCCGGGGCTACACCTTC. It encodes CASSTPGGRGYTF. The variable domain in full, completed from reference TRBV9 and TRBJ1-2, reads DSGVTQTPKHLITATGQRVTLRCSPRSGDLSVYWYQQSLDQGLQFLIQYYNGEERAKGNILERFSAQQFPDLHSELNLSSLELGDSALYFCASSTPGGRGYTFGSGTRLTVV.

The chain is built from TRBV19 and TRBJ1-3; maybe TRBD1 (6 bases). This CDR3 spans 14 amino acids. V shed 6 bases and J shed 2 bases, with 11 bases lying between them. CDR1 and CDR2 from the germline V gene are LNHDA and SQIVND (reference sequence). CDR3 region: CASRLRGTGNTIYF. CDR3 bases: TGTGCCAGTAGACTCAGGGGCACTGGAAACACCATATATTTT.

The rearrangement joins TRBV18 to TRBJ2-1, with 11 bases fitting TRBD2. The germline gives CDR1 KGHSH, CDR2 LQKENI. Losses at the gene ends were 3 bases for V and 7 bases for J; bases not matched to a gene: 11. CDR3 length: 17 amino acids. The CDR3 DNA follows: TGTGCCAGCTCACCTACGACTAGCGGGACGACGGGAAATGAGCAGTTCTTC. Translated: CASSPTTSGTTGNEQFF.

The CDR3 reads CASSYRGLDYGYTF. In nucleotides, the CDR3 is TGTGCCAGCAGTTACAGGGGGCTGGACTATGGCTACACCTTC. This chain links TRBV2 with TRBJ1-2, with 9 bases lining up with TRBD1. This CDR3 region has 14 residues. In germline, CDR1 is SNHLY, CDR2 FYNNEI. The ends lost 5 bases at V and 3 bases at J; junction bases unmatched: 4. The whole variable domain, filled in from reference TRBV2 and TRBJ1-2, reads EPEVTQTPSHQVTQMGQEVILRCVPISNHLYFYWYRQILGQKVEFLVSFYNNEISEKSEIFDDQFSVERPDGSNFTLKIRSTKLEDSAMYFCASSYRGLDYGYTFGSGTRLTVV.

V gene TRBV27 combines with J gene TRBJ2-5; a weak D match, TRBD2 (6 bases). V lost 6 bases and J 2 bases, leaving 13 bases between the germline ends. Germline V lookup: CDR1 MNHEY, CDR2 SMNVEV (reference sequence). CDR3 size: 14 residues. CDR3 sequence: CASSRGGRQETQYF. The CDR3 bases are TGTGCCAGCAGCCGGGGAGGTAGGCAAGAGACCCAGTACTTC.

This chain uses TRBV7-2 with TRBJ2-7; 9 nucleotides align to TRBD2. The ends lost 8 bases at V and 9 bases at J; junction bases unmatched: 17. Germline V gene data show CDR1 as SGHTA and CDR2 as FQGNSA. The length of the CDR3 is 15 residues. In DNA, the CDR3 is TGTGCCAGCGGTAGCGGGAGTGGTCCTTATGCAGGGCAGTACTTC. Protein: CASGSGSGPYAGQYF.

This clone was found a few times. For the CDR3, the DNA is TGTGCCAGTAGTTCAATGGCGACAGGGGGCAAAGAGACCCAGTACTTC. Protein product: CASSSMATGGKETQYF. The gene calls are TRBV19 and TRBJ2-5; 10 bases line up with TRBD1. V lost 5 bases, J lost 3 bases, and 9 bases stayed unmatched. This CDR3 region has 16 residues. The germline V gene has CDR1 LNHDA and CDR2 SQIVND (reference sequence).

This rearrangement joins TRBV6-5 to TRBJ2-7; 8 bases match TRBD1. The CDR3 length is 14 residues. The V gene's germline CDR1 is MNHEY and CDR2 SVGAGI. With V trimmed by 6 bases and J by 3 bases, 7 bases remained unmatched. The CDR3 bases are TGTGCCAGCAGGCGAGGACAGGGTAGCTACGAGCAGTACTTC. Residues: CASRRGQGSYEQYF.

This chain joins TRBV2 and TRBJ2-5, with D unclear. The CDR3 loop spans 12 amino acids. Trimming pared 8 bases from V and 1 base from J, leaving 8 bases between. Germline values: CDR1 SNHLY, CDR2 FYNNEI. The CDR3 DNA sequence: TGTGCCAGCGCCGGGTCCCAAGAGACCCAGTACTTC. It specifies CASAGSQETQYF. The entire variable domain, with the rest obtained from reference TRBV2 and TRBJ2-5, is as follows: EPEVTQTPSHQVTQMGQEVILRCVPISNHLYFYWYRQILGQKVEFLVSFYNNEISEKSEIFDDQFSVERPDGSNFTLKIRSTKLEDSAMYFCASAGSQETQYFGPGTRLLVL.

The rearrangement joins TRBV28 to TRBJ1-1; TRBD1 aligns across 9 bases. Per the germline V gene, CDR1 is MDHEN and CDR2 is SYDVKM. The CDR3 is 13 amino acids. V lost 1 base, J lost 8 bases, and 2 bases stayed unmatched. CDR3 region: CASSLSQGAEAFF. CDR3 sequence (DNA): TGTGCCAGCAGTTTATCACAGGGGGCAGAAGCTTTCTTT.

The chain is built from TRBV6-1 and TRBJ1-5, with 7 bases that match TRBD1. With V trimmed by 1 base and J by 6 bases, 6 bases remained unmatched. The CDR3 is made up of 15 amino acids. Germline values: CDR1 MNHNS, CDR2 SASEGT. CDR3 region: CASSEGTGGVQPQHF. Written as DNA, the CDR3 is TGTGCCAGCAGTGAAGGGACAGGAGGGGTTCAGCCCCAGCATTTT.

The chain links TRBV15 to TRBJ2-2, with 8 positions matching TRBD2. The V and J ends lost 3 bases and 7 bases, in that order; junction bases with no gene match: 13. This CDR3 region has 17 residues. The germline CDR1 and CDR2 sequences are LNHNV and YYDKDF (reference sequence). The CDR3 sequence: CATSRIAGTSLIGELFF. The CDR3 nucleotides are TGTGCCACCAGCAGGATAGCGGGAACGAGTTTAATCGGGGAGCTGTTTTTT. The full variable domain, completed using reference TRBV15 and TRBJ2-2, is DAMVIQNPRYQVTQFGKPVTLSCSQTLNHNVMYWYQQKSSQAPKLLFHYYDKDFNNEADTPDNFQSRRPNTSFCFLDIRSPGLGDTAMYLCATSRIAGTSLIGELFFGEGSRLTVL.

The chain joins TRBV27 to TRBJ2-2, with a weak D call TRBD2 (6 bases). Germline V lookup: CDR1 MNHEY, CDR2 SMNVEV (reference sequence). The CDR3 is made up of 14 amino acids. Deletions cut 5 bases from V and 6 bases from J, with 13 bases between. CDR3 in amino acids: CASSRWGVAGELFF. The CDR3 DNA is TGTGCCAGCAGTAGGTGGGGGGTGGCCGGGGAGCTGTTTTTT.

The gene calls are TRBV6-6 and TRBJ2-6, with D unclear. Germline V gives CDR1 MNHNY, CDR2 SVGAGI (reference sequence). Trimming left V 0 bases short and J 1 base short, with 4 bases between. CDR3 length: 15 residues. This chain's CDR3 is CASSYSASGANVLTF. The CDR3 DNA is TGTGCCAGCAGTTACTCGGCGTCTGGGGCCAACGTCCTGACTTTC.

This chain joins TRBV5-1 and TRBJ2-1; 13 bases map to TRBD2. Germline CDR1 SGHRS, CDR2 YFSETQ. V was clipped by 4 bases and J by 6 bases; unmatched bases: 7. The CDR3 contains 16 residues. CDR3 sequence reads: CASSQLAGGSGNEQFF. Written as DNA, the CDR3 is TGCGCCAGCAGCCAACTAGCGGGAGGGTCAGGCAATGAGCAGTTCTTC.

This rearrangement joins TRBV28 to TRBJ2-7; the match to TRBD1 covers 7 bases. The CDR3 is made up of 14 amino acids. Germline V gene sequence: CDR1 MDHEN, CDR2 SYDVKM. J lost 0 bases, V lost 8 bases, and 7 bases had no gene match. CDR3 in DNA: TGTGCCAGCGCCACCGGGACAGTCTCCTACGAGCAGTACTTC. Translation gives CASATGTVSYEQYF. The entire variable domain, with the rest obtained from reference TRBV28 and TRBJ2-7, is as follows: DVKVTQSSRYLVKRTGEKVFLECVQDMDHENMFWYRQDPGLGLRLIYFSYDVKMKEKGDIPEGYSVSREKKERFSLILESASTNQTSMYLCASATGTVSYEQYFGPGTRLTVT.

This clone has only a few counts. This rearrangement joins TRBV6-1 to TRBJ1-1; D not resolved. Germline assignment: CDR1 MNHNS and CDR2 SASEGT. Trimming took off 2 bases at V and 0 bases at J, with 7 bases between the two ends. The CDR3 spans 14 residues. For the CDR3, the DNA is TGTGCCAGCAGTGAACACGGTTTGAACACTGAAGCTTTCTTT. This codes for CASSEHGLNTEAFF.

The chain employs TRBV11-2 and TRBJ2-5; 13 bases are a match to TRBD2. Germline values: CDR1 SGHAT, CDR2 FQNNGV. There are 17 residues in the CDR3. V shed 1 base, J shed 0 bases, and the junction held 2 bases outside the gene matches. The CDR3 is CASSLVLAGGYQETQYF. CDR3 nucleotide sequence: TGTGCCAGCAGCTTAGTACTAGCGGGAGGGTACCAAGAGACCCAGTACTTC. Looking up the rest from reference TRBV11-2 and TRBJ2-5 gives the full variable domain: EAGVAQSPRYKIIEKRQSVAFWCNPISGHATLYWYQQILGQGPKLLIQFQNNGVVDDSQLPKDRFSAERLKGVDSTLKIQPAKLEDSAVYLCASSLVLAGGYQETQYFGPGTRLLVL.

The chain employs TRBV6-1 and TRBJ2-7; 9 bases match TRBD1. V lost 11 bases, J lost 0 bases, and 8 bases stayed unmatched. The CDR3 has 14 amino acids. From germline, CDR1 is MNHNS and CDR2 SASEGT. CDR3 coding DNA: TGTGCCGCGCCGGGACAGGGTAACTCCTACGAGCAGTACTTC. Amino acid sequence: CAAPGQGNSYEQYF.

V and J are TRBV6-1 and TRBJ2-5; D possibly matches TRBD1 or TRBD2 (5 bases each). The V and J ends lost 2 bases and 2 bases respectively, with 15 bases between them. CDR3 length: 16 amino acids. Germline values: CDR1 MNHNS, CDR2 SASEGT. The CDR3 DNA is TGTGCCAGCAGTGAACATTATGCTGGGGGACAAGAGACCCAGTACTTC. Its protein product is CASSEHYAGGQETQYF.